The clone carrying this T cell receptor beta chain has at least ten counts. What it recognizes is unknown. The repertoire was sequenced with immunoSEQ multiplex PCR; TCRdb's copy has only in-frame clones and lacks some. This sample shows 25,000 to 35,000 clones and no singletons; about 2.9% rests with the ten largest. Germline V CDR1 and CDR2: WNHNN, SYGVQD (reference sequence). This CDR3 contains 14 residues. Trimming took 3 bases from V and 4 from J; bases not matched to a gene: 5. The data stem from a study of T cells after posttransplantation cyclophosphamide. Findings of the study overall: TRB overlap between skin or GI tissue T cells and blood was limited. TRB clonality was highly associated with recipient CMV seropositivity and reactivation. Later blood repertoires were often dominated by clones from the donor CD8+ memory compartment.

This related bone marrow graft donor gave peripheral blood on the day of marrow donation. Sequenced: PBMCs. This receptor was taken from a woman aged 60-70 years in good health, CMV-negative, and a related stem cell transplant donor. This chain connects TRBV10-1 to TRBJ2-5; 7 bases align to TRBD2. This chain's CDR3 is CASSDGSGVETQYF. The CDR3 coding sequence is TGCGCCAGCAGTGATGGGAGCGGGGTAGAGACCCAGTACTTC.